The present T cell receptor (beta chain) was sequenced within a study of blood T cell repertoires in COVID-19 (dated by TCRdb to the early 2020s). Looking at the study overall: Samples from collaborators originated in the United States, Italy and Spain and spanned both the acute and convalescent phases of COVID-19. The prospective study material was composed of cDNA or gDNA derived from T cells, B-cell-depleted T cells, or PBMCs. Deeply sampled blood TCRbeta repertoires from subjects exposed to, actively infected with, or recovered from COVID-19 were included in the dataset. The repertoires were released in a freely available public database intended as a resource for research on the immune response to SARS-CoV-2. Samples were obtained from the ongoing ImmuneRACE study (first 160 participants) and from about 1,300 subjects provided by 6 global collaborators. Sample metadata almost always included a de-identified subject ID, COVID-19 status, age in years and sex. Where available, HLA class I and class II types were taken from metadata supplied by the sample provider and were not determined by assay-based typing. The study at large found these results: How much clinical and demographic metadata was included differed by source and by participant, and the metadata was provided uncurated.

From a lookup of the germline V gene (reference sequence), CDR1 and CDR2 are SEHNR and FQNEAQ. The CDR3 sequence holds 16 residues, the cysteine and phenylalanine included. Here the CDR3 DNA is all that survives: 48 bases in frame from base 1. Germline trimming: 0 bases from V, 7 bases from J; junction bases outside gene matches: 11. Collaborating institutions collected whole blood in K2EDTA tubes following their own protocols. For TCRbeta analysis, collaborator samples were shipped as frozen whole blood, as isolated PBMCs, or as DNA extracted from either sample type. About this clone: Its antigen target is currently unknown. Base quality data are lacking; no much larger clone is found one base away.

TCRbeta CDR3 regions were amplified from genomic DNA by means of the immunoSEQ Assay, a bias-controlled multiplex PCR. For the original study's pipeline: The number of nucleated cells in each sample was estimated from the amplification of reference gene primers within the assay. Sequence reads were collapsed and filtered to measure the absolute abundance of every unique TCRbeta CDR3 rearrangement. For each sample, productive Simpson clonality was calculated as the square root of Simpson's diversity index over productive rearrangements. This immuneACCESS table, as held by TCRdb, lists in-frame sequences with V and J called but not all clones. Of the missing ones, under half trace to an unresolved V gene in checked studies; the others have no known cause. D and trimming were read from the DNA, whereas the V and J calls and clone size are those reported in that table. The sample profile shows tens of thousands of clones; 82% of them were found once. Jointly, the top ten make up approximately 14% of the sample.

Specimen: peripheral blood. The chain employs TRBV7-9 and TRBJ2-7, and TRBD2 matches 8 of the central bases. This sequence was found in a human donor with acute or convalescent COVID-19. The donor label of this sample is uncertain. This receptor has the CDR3 CASSLAIAGSSSEQYF. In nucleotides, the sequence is TGTGCCAGCAGCTTAGCCATAGCGGGGTCCTCTTCAGAGCAGTACTTC.